The rows below give T cell receptor beta chains drawn from one sample of a study of Graves' ophthalmopathy and Graves' hyperthyroidism. TCRdb reprocessed the multiplex PCR reads via MiXCR and lists one record per CDR3 protein. The sample yields tens of thousands of distinct CDR3 sequences, over 40% seen once. The sequenced sample was peripheral blood. Every receptor here comes from an adult man with Graves' ophthalmopathy. Both conserved end residues are part of each CDR3. D genes are given only for firm matches. Expanded clones get a size class; other rows say once, few or many, or leave the size out.

j_gene,v_gene,abundance,d_gene,CDR3nt,CDR3aa
TRBJ2-3,TRBV20-1,many,NA,TGCAGTGCTAGAGCGGGGCAGGGTAGTTCAGATACGCAGTATTTT,CSARAGQGSSDTQYF
TRBJ2-2,TRBV3-1,NA,NA,TGTGCCAGCTCACCAGGGGCGAACACCGGGGAGCTGTCTTTT,CASSPGANTGELSF
TRBJ2-1,TRBV2,NA,TRBD1,TGTGCCAGCACCACTTCCACAGGGGGCGAGAATGAGCAGTTCTTC,CASTTSTGGENEQFF
TRBJ2-1,TRBV11-2,many,TRBD2,TGTGCCAGCAGCTTAGATGGGCTAGCGGGTTTCAATGAGCAGTTCTTC,CASSLDGLAGFNEQFF
TRBJ2-6,TRBV19,NA,TRBD2,TGTGCCAGTAGTATACTAGCGGGCTCTGGGGCCAACGTCCTGACTTTC,CASSILAGSGANVLTF
TRBJ2-5,TRBV18,few,NA,TGTGCCAGCTCAACCGGCCGCAGGGAGACCCAGTACTTC,CASSTGRRETQYF
TRBJ1-4,TRBV11-3,many,TRBD1,TGTGCCAGCAGCCCCAGACCTATACAGGGGGAGTATGAGACTAATGAAAAACTGTTTTTT,CASSPRPIQGEYETNEKLFF
TRBJ2-5,TRBV5-1,NA,TRBD1,TGCGCCAGCAGGAAAACAGGGGTCGGAAATCAGCCCCAGTACTTC,CASRKTGVGNQPQYF
TRBJ2-5,TRBV20-1,many,TRBD2,TGCAGTGCTCCCGGGACTAGCAGCCTCCAAGAGACCCAGTACTTC,CSAPGTSSLQETQYF
TRBJ1-5,TRBV19,many,NA,TGTGCCAGTAGTATAGGGGCAAGCAATCAGCCCCAGCATTTT,CASSIGASNQPQHF
TRBJ2-5,TRBV20-1,few,NA,TGCAGTGCTGCGTCACCCGGACAAGTCGGGACCCAGTACTTC,CSAASPGQVGTQYF
TRBJ2-1,TRBV2,many,NA,TGTGCCAGCAGCGCAAACAGGGGAGGTCCCAATGAGCAGTTCTTC,CASSANRGGPNEQFF
TRBJ2-1,TRBV7-2,NA,NA,TGTGCCAGCAGCTTAAGGGTCGGGGCCTACAATGAGCAGTTCTTC,CASSLRVGAYNEQFF
TRBJ2-3,TRBV11-1,NA,TRBD2,TGTGCCAGCAGCTTCGCGGGGGGGACAGATACGCAGTATTTT,CASSFAGGTDTQYF
TRBJ2-1,TRBV4-3,NA,NA,TGCGCCAGCAGACCACTCGGGTTTGGGAATGAGCAGTTCTTC,CASRPLGFGNEQFF
TRBJ1-1,TRBV7-3,NA,NA,TGTGCCAGCAGATCTTTGGGGGGCGGTGCTGAAGCTTCCTTT,CASRSLGGGAEASF
TRBJ2-6,TRBV28,many,NA,TGTGCCAGCAGTTTAGGCGGGACTGGGGCCAACGTCCTGACTTTC,CASSLGGTGANVLTF
TRBJ1-6,TRBV5-6,NA,NA,TGTGCCAGCAGCTTGGCCTGGGCAGGGAGCTCCTATAATTCACCCCTCCACTTT,CASSLAWAGSSYNSPLHF
TRBJ2-7,TRBV25-1,NA,NA,TGTGCCACAGGCGGGGAGACTTTATTATACGAGCAGTACTTC,CATGGETLLYEQYF
TRBJ2-5,TRBV7-6,many,NA,TGTGCCAGCAGTCCCTCTTGGGGGGGGGGCCCGGAGACCCAGTACTTC,CASSPSWGGGPETQYF
TRBJ2-4,TRBV20-1,many,TRBD2,TGCAGTGCTAGAGACCCTCCAGCGGGGTCTATTCAGTACTTC,CSARDPPAGSIQYF
TRBJ2-6,TRBV12-3/TRBV12-4,NA,NA,TGTGCCAGCGGTACCTCTGGGGCCAACGTCCTGACTTTC,CASGTSGANVLTF
TRBJ1-5,TRBV19,medium-sized,NA,TGTGCCAGTAGTATAGGGGACCCCAGACCCCAGCATTTT,CASSIGDPRPQHF
TRBJ2-3,TRBV7-2,many,NA,TGTGCCAGCAGCCGCGGAGGGGCCGGGGCAGATACGCAGTATTTT,CASSRGGAGADTQYF
TRBJ2-7,TRBV4-1,many,TRBD1,TGCGCCAGCAGCTCACAGGGGGGCGAGCAGTACTTC,CASSSQGGEQYF
TRBJ2-7,TRBV20-1,many,TRBD1,TGCAGTGCTAGAGATCCTGGACAGGGGACGTCCGAGCAGTACTTC,CSARDPGQGTSEQYF
TRBJ2-2,TRBV6-5,NA,NA,TGTGCCAGCAGTTACTCGGGTCTTTCGGGGGCCGGGGAGCTGTTTTTT,CASSYSGLSGAGELFF
TRBJ1-2,TRBV3-1,many,NA,TGTGCCAGCAGCCAAAGGAGCCAGGCCTATGGCTACACCTTC,CASSQRSQAYGYTF
TRBJ2-1,TRBV25-1,many,TRBD2,TGTGCCAGCAGCCCTCGTGGGGGGGGTGGCAATGAGCAGTTCTTC,CASSPRGGGGNEQFF
TRBJ2-7,TRBV20-1,NA,NA,TGCAGTGCGGCCGGGGCAGGGACCTACGAGCAGTACTTC,CSAAGAGTYEQYF
TRBJ1-5,TRBV5-1,many,NA,TGCGCCAGCAGCTTGGTCGGTAATAGCAATCAGCCCCAGCATTTT,CASSLVGNSNQPQHF